This record looks at one TCR beta chain sequence and its context. Antigen unknown. Germline assignment: CDR1 SQVTM and CDR2 ANQGSEA. The junction had 9 bases not matched to a gene; V was cut back by 6 bases and J by 7 bases. The CDR3 has 14 amino acids. This record belongs to a study of shared clonotypes between healthy human individuals. General study points: Naive CD4 clonotype sharing across several donors was roughly 5%. Estimated clonotype richness was generally higher in naive than memory subsets. When compared with the clonotypes that were shared by all four sorted-subset donors, the non-shared clonotypes turned out to have lower generation probabilities.

TCRdb's table, derived via immunoSEQ multiplex PCR, lists solely in-frame clones and lacks some. The sample yields 2 million to 3 million clones, 80% to 95% seen once. Sequencing was carried out using naive CD4+ T cells from PBMCs. Subset here: CD45RA+ positively selected. The V gene is TRBV29-1, the J gene TRBJ2-7; 13 bases are shared with TRBD2. This TCR was sampled from a man aged 18 to 30 in good health. Some clones in this sample may be carry-over from other donors' samples. The CDR3 region is CSVKVGLAGNEQYF. The CDR3, as DNA: TGCAGCGTAAAAGTGGGACTAGCGGGAAATGAGCAGTACTTC.